This entry lists 16 T cell receptor beta chains sequenced from one sample in a study of OX40 agonist ivuxolimab in advanced cancers. Assay: immunoSEQ multiplex PCR; the TCRdb copy retains only in-frame clones and omits some. The table records about 49,000 clones, 85% of them present only once. The starting material was CD4+ or CD8+ T cells sorted from blood, obtained in a trial of the OX40 agonist ivuxolimab. The source is an adult with an advanced solid tumor such as melanoma, head and neck, liver or kidney cancer.

The J gene is TRBJ1-5, the V gene TRBV27; no firm D call. V lost 0 bases, J lost 15 bases, and 15 bases lay in between. The CDR3 runs 13 residues. The germline CDR1 and CDR2 sequences are MNHEY and SMNVEV (reference sequence). For the CDR3, the DNA is TGTGCCAGCAGTTTATCCTCGAGCGGAGCCAGGCATTTT. This translates into CASSLSSSGARHF.

This clone was observed many times. The chain carries TRBV16 and TRBJ2-1, with 12 bases lining up with TRBD2. The junction had 2 bases not matched to a gene; V was cut back by 0 bases and J by 2 bases. There are 17 residues in the CDR3. Germline assignment: CDR1 KGHSY and CDR2 FQNENV. DNA for the CDR3: TGTGCCAGCAGCCAATCAGCTAGCGGGGGGGCCTACAATGAGCAGTTCTTC. Translated, it gives CASSQSASGGAYNEQFF.

The V call is TRBV14, the J call TRBJ1-1; D is uncertain. The germline CDR1 and CDR2 sequences are SGHDN and FVKESK. CDR3 length equals 13 residues. The V and J ends lost 4 bases and 4 bases respectively, with 10 bases between them. DNA for the CDR3: TGTGCCAGCAGCCTTGATATTAGCACTGAAGCTTTCTTT. It is translated as CASSLDISTEAFF. The entire variable domain, with the rest obtained from reference TRBV14 and TRBJ1-1, is as follows: EAGVTQFPSHSVIEKGQTVTLRCDPISGHDNLYWYRRVMGKEIKFLLHFVKESKQDESGMPNNRFLAERTGGTYSTLKVQPAELEDSGVYFCASSLDISTEAFFGQGTRLTVV.

The chain combines TRBV6-5 with TRBJ2-1, with TRBD1 matching 8 bases. V trimming: 4 bases; J trimming: 9 bases; junction bases outside the gene matches: 8. This CDR3 contains 14 residues. Germline CDR1 MNHEY, CDR2 SVGAGI. The DNA for the CDR3 is TGTGCCAGCAGTTTCGGACAGGGAAGAGGTGAGCAGTTCTTC. Protein: CASSFGQGRGEQFF.

Written as DNA, the CDR3 is TGTGCCACCAGCGTCGGGGAAGAGGACACTGAAGCTTTCTTT. Translating gives CATSVGEEDTEAFF. This chain connects TRBV15 to TRBJ1-1; D not resolved. Germline V lookup: CDR1 LNHNV, CDR2 YYDKDF (reference sequence). This CDR3 contains 14 residues. V lost 5 bases to trimming and J lost 3 bases, with 13 bases between them.

The chain joins TRBV7-3 to TRBJ2-3, with D perhaps assigned TRBD1 or TRBD2 (6 bases each). The V end was cut by 1 base, the J end by 4 bases, with 12 bases between. The CDR3 runs to 15 residues. Germline V gene sequence: CDR1 SGHTA, CDR2 FQGTGA. CDR3 coding DNA: TGTGCCAGCAGCTTAATACCCGGGGGCGCAGATACGCAGTATTTT. Translating gives CASSLIPGGADTQYF.

The chain uses TRBV27 and TRBJ2-7; a weak D match, TRBD2 (7 bases). Per germline, CDR1 MNHEY and CDR2 SMNVEV (reference sequence). The V gene lost 6 bases and the J gene lost 4 bases, with 16 bases spanning the gap. This CDR3 spans 14 amino acids. The CDR3 nucleotides are TGTGCCAGCAGCTCCGGGGGGCTCGGGTACGAGCAGTACTTC. Translated: CASSSGGLGYEQYF.

The chain is built from TRBV7-8 and TRBJ2-3; 10 bases map to TRBD2. Germline V gene lookup returns CDR1 SGHVS and CDR2 FQNEAQ. The CDR3 has 19 amino acids. The trim removed 2 bases at V and 0 bases at J, leaving 11 bases unmatched. CDR3 residues: CASSLIQILAGTSTDTQYF. CDR3 coding DNA: TGTGCCAGCAGCTTAATTCAGATACTAGCGGGGACTAGCACAGATACGCAGTATTTT.

J is TRBJ2-2 and V is TRBV6-5, with D hard to call. The CDR3 spans 15 residues. Germline CDR1 reads MNHEY; CDR2 reads SVGAGI. Trimming cost V 5 bases and J 8 bases, with 18 bases left between them. CDR3 amino acids: CASSPPTDSSGELFF. In nucleotides, the CDR3 is TGTGCCAGCAGTCCCCCAACAGATTCGAGTGGGGAGCTGTTTTTT.

This chain connects TRBV7-3 to TRBJ2-1; no clear D. Trimming left V 2 bases short and J 5 bases short, with 1 base between. The CDR3 totals 11 residues. From germline, CDR1 is SGHTA and CDR2 FQGTGA. The CDR3 is CASSLDNEQFF. The CDR3 DNA is TGTGCCAGCAGCTTAGACAATGAGCAGTTCTTC.

The chain has TRBV15 and TRBJ2-1, with D possibly TRBD1 on 5 matching bases. The V gene lost 9 bases and the J gene lost 2 bases, with 20 bases spanning the gap. Germline V gene sequence: CDR1 LNHNV, CDR2 YYDKDF (reference sequence). CDR3 size: 16 residues. The CDR3 loop is CATENSRGPPYNEQFF. In nucleotides, the CDR3 is TGTGCCACAGAAAATAGTAGGGGTCCACCCTACAATGAGCAGTTCTTC. Full variable domain (outside the CDR3, taken from reference TRBV15 and TRBJ2-1): DAMVIQNPRYQVTQFGKPVTLSCSQTLNHNVMYWYQQKSSQAPKLLFHYYDKDFNNEADTPDNFQSRRPNTSFCFLDIRSPGLGDTAMYLCATENSRGPPYNEQFFGPGTRLTVL.

A single count supports this clone. J is TRBJ2-5 and V is TRBV15; 7 bases agree with TRBD2. This CDR3 comprises 14 residues. With V trimmed by 0 bases and J by 5 bases, 3 bases remained unmatched. CDR1 and CDR2 from the germline V gene are LNHNV and YYDKDF (reference sequence). The CDR3 protein is CATSREGEGETQYF. The CDR3 nucleotides are TGTGCCACCAGCAGAGAAGGGGAGGGGGAGACCCAGTACTTC.

The J gene is TRBJ1-1, the V gene TRBV29-1, with D maybe TRBD1 (6 bases). V lost 6 bases and J lost 3, with 17 bases in between. This CDR3 spans 14 amino acids. Germline CDR1 and CDR2: SQVTM and ANQGSEA. DNA of the CDR3: TGCAGCGTCCTCCTAGGGGGGTTGGACACTGAAGCTTTCTTT. Translated: CSVLLGGLDTEAFF.

This clone is medium-sized in the sample. The chain combines TRBV4-3 with TRBJ2-5; D uncertain. The CDR3 extends over 16 amino acids. In germline, CDR1 is LGHNA, CDR2 YSLEER. Trimming cost V 0 bases and J 4 bases, with 15 bases left between them. The CDR3 DNA reads as TGCGCCAGCAGCCAAGAGGGCTTCCCCACGCGAGAGACCCAGTACTTC. Protein sequence: CASSQEGFPTRETQYF.

CDR3 protein: CASSLSSYNEQFF. The CDR3 nucleotides read TGTGCCAGCAGCCTTAGCTCCTACAATGAGCAGTTCTTC. The chain uses TRBV5-5 and TRBJ2-1, with D unclear. Trimming left V 4 bases short and J 0 bases short, with 5 bases between. The CDR3 sequence is 13 residues long. Germline V CDR1 and CDR2: SGHKS, YYEKEE (reference sequence).

This clone has just one count. The gene calls are TRBV6-1 and TRBJ2-5, with 7 bases lining up with TRBD1. The DNA matches TRBJ2-7 better at its end, which makes the J call doubtful. This CDR3 has 14 residues. Germline assignment: CDR1 MNHNS and CDR2 SASEGT. DNA of the CDR3: TGTGCCAGCAGTGAAGCGGGCAGGGGGTACGAGCAGTACTTC. Translated, it gives CASSEAGRGYEQYF.